These 30 T cell receptor beta chains originate from one sample sequenced in a study of human T cells and chemical hapten exposure. Extraction of total RNA was performed on unfractionated whole blood. Individual cDNA molecules each carried unique molecular identifiers attached by the library. Each CDR3 protein gets one entry after TCRdb re-called the reads with MiXCR. The sample consists of around 120,000 distinct CDR3 sequences, approximately 9.3% of them appearing once. The sequenced sample was whole blood. The receptors here all came from a human donor in good health. Some clones in this sample may be carry-over from other donors' samples.

In this sample, this clonotype turned up a few times. The rearrangement uses TRBV20-1 and TRBJ2-7; D may be TRBD2 (6 bases). CDR1 and CDR2 from the germline V gene are DFQATT and SNEGSKA (reference sequence). Trimming pared 0 bases from V and 6 bases from J, leaving 18 bases between. The CDR3 is 15 residues long. The DNA for the CDR3 is TGCAGTGCTAGAGATTTACGGGAGCCCAGGGCCGAGCAGTACTTC. Translation: CSARDLREPRAEQYF.

This clonotype was picked up many times. The V and J genes are TRBV6-5 and TRBJ1-1; D may be TRBD1 (6 bases). The V end was cut by 2 bases, the J end by 5 bases, with 9 bases between. Germline V gene lookup returns CDR1 MNHEY and CDR2 SVGAGI. There are 13 residues in the CDR3. Written as DNA, the CDR3 is TGTGCCAGCAGTTACAGGGGGAGTACTGAAGCTTTCTTT. Protein product: CASSYRGSTEAFF.

This clonotype was seen at least ten times. The chain uses TRBV27 and TRBJ1-6, with TRBD1 matching over 8 bases. This CDR3 region has 16 residues. The J segment lost 10 bases and the V segment lost 6 bases, leaving 14 bases of the junction unmatched. The germline gives CDR1 MNHEY, CDR2 SMNVEV (reference sequence). CDR3 residues: CASRHTPGQGSSPLHF. CDR3 sequence (DNA): TGTGCCAGCAGACATACCCCTGGACAGGGCTCATCACCCCTCCACTTT.

The chain recombines TRBV5-1 with TRBJ1-6; no clear D. Germline V gives CDR1 SGHRS, CDR2 YFSETQ. Trimming shortened V by 0 bases and J by 0 bases, and 4 bases separated the two germline ends. This CDR3 spans 15 amino acids. The CDR3 region is CASSLEGSYNSPLHF. The CDR3 DNA reads TGCGCCAGCAGCTTGGAAGGCTCCTATAATTCACCCCTCCACTTT.

This clonotype appeared many times. The chain recombines TRBV12-3 or TRBV12-4 with TRBJ1-1; 7 bases fit TRBD1. Trimming at V came to 5 bases and at J to 8 bases, leaving 2 bases not matched to a gene. CDR3 length equals 11 residues. As DNA, the CDR3 is TGTGCCAGCAGTAGACAGGGCGAAGCTTTCTTT. Residues: CASSRQGEAFF.

This clonotype came up many times. The chain has TRBV12-3 or TRBV12-4 and TRBJ2-3, with 7 positions matching TRBD1. The CDR3 is 17 residues long. Trimming at V came to 5 bases and at J to 4 bases, leaving 15 bases not matched to a gene. DNA of the CDR3: TGTGCCAGCAGTCACAAGGCGATACCAGGGACAGCAGATACGCAGTATTTT. This codes for CASSHKAIPGTADTQYF.

This clonotype showed up just once. The chain combines TRBV2 with TRBJ2-2; no definite D call. CDR3 length: 14 amino acids. V lost 0 bases and J lost 3, with 5 bases in between. Germline lookup yields CDR1 SNHLY and CDR2 FYNNEI. CDR3 sequence (DNA): TGTGCCAGCAGTGAAGCCCCCCACACCGGGGAGCTGTTTTTT. Amino acid sequence: CASSEAPHTGELFF.

This clonotype has at least ten counts. CDR3 coding DNA: TGCGCCAGCAGCCAAGATAGAGGGGGGCGCAATCAGCCCCAGCATTTT. It codes for CASSQDRGGRNQPQHF. The chain couples TRBV4-3 to TRBJ1-5, with D possibly TRBD1 on 6 matching bases. The V end lost 0 bases, the J end lost 2 bases, and 11 bases lay between the germline ends. Germline V lookup: CDR1 LGHNA, CDR2 YSLEER. The CDR3 has 16 amino acids.

Only a few counts were recorded for this clonotype. The chain has TRBV29-1 and TRBJ2-2; D is unresolved. The V and J ends lost 5 bases and 2 bases respectively, with 12 bases between them. Per the germline V gene, CDR1 is SQVTM and CDR2 is ANQGSEA. The CDR3 has 14 residues. For the CDR3, the DNA is TGCAGCGTTCCTCTACCAACCAACACCGGGGAGCTGTTTTTT. It codes for CSVPLPTNTGELFF.

In its sample, this clonotype was seen many times. The chain joins TRBV20-1 to TRBJ1-1; TRBD1 matches 7 bases. The CDR3 length is 12 residues. Germline V gene sequence: CDR1 DFQATT, CDR2 SNEGSKA (reference sequence). Trimming removed 6 bases from V and 5 bases from J; junction bases left unmatched: 6. Here the CDR3 DNA reads TGCAGTGCGAGACAGGGTGGGACTGAAGCTTTCTTT. The encoded protein is CSARQGGTEAFF.

This clonotype was seen at least ten times. V and J are TRBV6-6 and TRBJ1-2; TRBD1 matches 8 bases. J gave up 7 bases and V 2 bases, and 6 bases lay outside the gene matches. Germline CDR1 and CDR2: MNHNY and SVGAGI (reference sequence). The CDR3 contains 14 residues. CDR3 coding DNA: TGTGCCAGCAGTTACGTCGACAGGGGCTCTGGCTACACCTTC. This gives the protein CASSYVDRGSGYTF.

This clonotype has ten or more counts. The rearrangement uses TRBV5-1 and TRBJ1-2, with D possibly TRBD1 on 6 matching bases. Trimming removed 4 bases from V and 5 bases from J, with 15 bases in between. CDR3 length equals 14 residues. The germline V gene has CDR1 SGHRS and CDR2 YFSETQ. The CDR3 sequence is CASSLNRVSYGYTF. As DNA, the CDR3 is TGCGCCAGCAGCCTGAACAGGGTCTCTTATGGCTACACCTTC. Together with reference TRBV5-1 and TRBJ1-2, the CDR3 gives the full variable domain: KAGVTQTPRYLIKTRGQQVTLSCSPISGHRSVSWYQQTPGQGLQFLFEYFSETQRNKGNFPGRFSGRQFSNSRSEMNVSTLELGDSALYLCASSLNRVSYGYTFGSGTRLTVV.

This clonotype turned up a few times. The gene calls are TRBV12-3 or TRBV12-4 and TRBJ2-2; D could derive from TRBD1 or TRBD2 (5 bases each). CDR3 length: 15 amino acids. V gave up 3 bases and J gave up 1 base, with 9 bases separating them. CDR3: CASSFPGRNTGELFF. The CDR3 DNA follows: TGTGCCAGCAGTTTCCCAGGGAGGAACACCGGGGAGCTGTTTTTT.

The rearrangement links TRBV6-5 to TRBJ2-3; a weak D match, TRBD2 (6 bases). In germline, CDR1 is MNHEY, CDR2 SVGAGI. The CDR3 contains 15 residues. V lost 4 bases and J 1 base, leaving 12 bases between the germline ends. The CDR3 coding sequence is TGTGCCAGCAGTTCCCGGGACTGGGGCACAGATACGCAGTATTTT. Its protein is CASSSRDWGTDTQYF.

At least ten counts were recorded for this clonotype. The J gene is TRBJ1-2, the V gene TRBV5-6; D is uncertain. The CDR3 is 13 amino acids. Trimming removed 2 bases from V and 1 base from J, with 6 bases in between. CDR1 and CDR2 from the germline V gene are SGHDT and YYEEEE. This CDR3 is CASSFQDNYGYTF. The CDR3 bases are TGTGCCAGCAGCTTTCAGGATAACTATGGCTACACCTTC.

The rearrangement links TRBV12-3 or TRBV12-4 to TRBJ2-7, with 9 positions matching TRBD1. Losses at the gene ends were 6 bases for V and 4 bases for J; bases not matched to a gene: 1. CDR3 size: 12 residues. This CDR3 is CASRQGAYEQYF. CDR3 DNA sequence: TGTGCCAGCAGACAGGGGGCTTACGAGCAGTACTTC.

The rearrangement links TRBV7-9 to TRBJ1-6; D is ambiguous. This CDR3 spans 20 amino acids. Per germline, CDR1 SEHNR and CDR2 FQNEAQ (reference sequence). The V gene lost 2 bases and the J gene lost 6 bases, with 26 bases spanning the gap. CDR3 nucleotides: TGTGCCAGCAGCTTATGGGCGTCAGGCCTCCACCTTGGGAGTAATTCACCCCTCCACTTT. It encodes CASSLWASGLHLGSNSPLHF.

As for this clonotype: Being one base from a much bigger clone, this may be a read error. V and J are TRBV12-3 or TRBV12-4 and TRBJ1-1; weak D call: TRBD1 (6 bases). The CDR3 is 17 amino acids. Deletions cut 5 bases from V and 1 base from J, with 20 bases between. In DNA, the CDR3 is TGTGCCAGCAGTCCATGGAGGGGGGGAGTTGGGAACACTGAAGCTTTCTTT. Its translation: CASSPWRGGVGNTEAFF.

In this sample, this clonotype turned up many times. The rearrangement links TRBV6-5 to TRBJ1-1; D may be TRBD1 (6 bases). The V end lost 10 bases, the J end lost 0 bases, and 21 bases lay between the germline ends. CDR3 size: 16 residues. Germline CDR1 and CDR2: MNHEY and SVGAGI. The CDR3 is CATTKRGGNVNTEAFF. DNA for the CDR3: TGTGCCACCACCAAACGTGGGGGCAACGTGAACACTGAAGCTTTCTTT.

This clonotype occurred many times. The genes are TRBV5-6 and TRBJ2-7; D unresolved. In germline, CDR1 is SGHDT, CDR2 YYEEEE. The V gene lost 3 bases and the J gene lost 4 bases, with 5 bases spanning the gap. The CDR3 consists of 11 residues. DNA for the CDR3: TGTGCCAGCAGCTCGGCGTACGAGCAGTACTTC. It yields the protein CASSSAYEQYF.

V gene TRBV18 combines with J gene TRBJ1-1, with D hard to call. There are 13 residues in the CDR3. Between the trimmed V and J ends, which lost 6 bases and 4 bases, there was a span of 12 bases. CDR1 is KGHSH, CDR2 LQKENI, per germline. CDR3: CASSLDDATEAFF. The DNA of the CDR3 is TGTGCCAGCTCGCTTGACGATGCCACTGAAGCTTTCTTT.

The sample holds a few counts of this clonotype. This chain joins TRBV10-2 and TRBJ1-5, with a weak D call TRBD1 (6 bases). This CDR3 has 18 residues. Trimming cost V 3 bases and J 0 bases, with 18 bases left between them. Germline lookup yields CDR1 WSHSY and CDR2 SAAADI. The DNA of the CDR3 is TGCGCCAGCAGTGATCAAGGACAGCCGTCTAATAGCAATCAGCCCCAGCATTTT. As protein: CASSDQGQPSNSNQPQHF.

CDR3 in DNA: TGTGCCAGCAGCTTCACTTCAGCAGGTGGTTCCCTTGCAGGGGGATACGAGCAGTACTTC. Amino acid sequence: CASSFTSAGGSLAGGYEQYF. This chain uses TRBV7-6 with TRBJ2-7, with 7 bases fitting TRBD1. V was pared by 3 bases and J by 4 bases, with 24 bases of the junction left unmatched. This CDR3 comprises 20 residues. Germline CDR1 reads SGHVS; CDR2 reads FNYEAQ. Full variable domain (outside the CDR3, taken from reference TRBV7-6 and TRBJ2-7): GAGVSQSPRYKVTKRGQDVALRCDPISGHVSLYWYRQALGQGPEFLTYFNYEAQQDKSGLPNDRFSAERPEGSISTLTIQRTEQRDSAMYRCASSFTSAGGSLAGGYEQYFGPGTRLTVT.

Many counts were recorded for this clonotype. The chain couples TRBV10-3 to TRBJ2-7, with 9 bases fitting TRBD1. The CDR3 length is 15 residues. Germline CDR1 reads ENHRY; CDR2 reads SYGVKD. Trimming cost V 5 bases and J 2 bases; bases outside gene matches: 7. The CDR3 region has the DNA TGTGCCATCAGTCAATCCGGGACAGGGACCTACGAGCAGTACTTC. Encoded protein: CAISQSGTGTYEQYF.

At least ten counts were recorded for this clonotype. The gene calls are TRBV14 and TRBJ1-2; D remains unclear. The CDR3 consists of 15 residues. Between the trimmed V and J ends, which lost 4 bases and 6 bases, there was a span of 18 bases. Germline CDR1 reads SGHDN; CDR2 reads FVKESK. The CDR3 is CASSLSTFPANGYTF. DNA for the CDR3: TGTGCCAGCAGCCTTTCGACCTTCCCCGCGAATGGCTACACCTTC.

This clonotype was counted at least ten times. The J gene is TRBJ1-1, the V gene TRBV29-1, with D possibly being TRBD1 (6 bases). The CDR3 sequence is 12 residues long. The ends were cut back, 7 bases at V and 6 bases at J, with 15 bases in the middle. The germline gives CDR1 SQVTM, CDR2 ANQGSEA. The CDR3 sequence: CSGRDIDPEAFF. For the CDR3, the DNA is TGCAGCGGACGGGACATTGACCCTGAAGCTTTCTTT.

A few counts support this clonotype. This CDR3 reads CASSVGDRGRNTEAFF. In DNA, the CDR3 is TGTGCCAGCAGTGTAGGGGACAGGGGAAGGAACACTGAAGCTTTCTTT. The chain uses TRBV2 and TRBJ1-1, with 10 bases identical to TRBD1. The V segment lost 4 bases and the J segment 1 base; nucleotides outside the gene matches: 6. The CDR3 runs to 16 residues. CDR1 is SNHLY and CDR2 is FYNNEI in the germline V gene. The entire variable domain, with the rest obtained from reference TRBV2 and TRBJ1-1, is as follows: EPEVTQTPSHQVTQMGQEVILRCVPISNHLYFYWYRQILGQKVEFLVSFYNNEISEKSEIFDDQFSVERPDGSNFTLKIRSTKLEDSAMYFCASSVGDRGRNTEAFFGQGTRLTVV.

This clonotype was counted at least ten times. The V gene is TRBV3-1, the J gene TRBJ1-5; TRBD1 aligns across 8 bases. V trimming: 0 bases; J trimming: 1 base; junction bases outside the gene matches: 8. The germline V gene has CDR1 LGHDT and CDR2 YNNKEL (reference sequence). CDR3 length: 18 residues. The CDR3 nucleotides are TGTGCCAGCAGCCAAGAGCCGGCAGGGGGCAGGAGCAATCAGCCCCAGCATTTT. It codes for CASSQEPAGGRSNQPQHF.

The J gene is TRBJ1-5, the V gene TRBV20-1; 10 bases match TRBD1. This CDR3 is built from 13 residues. Germline loops: CDR1 DFQATT, CDR2 SNEGSKA (reference sequence). V was clipped by 6 bases and J by 5 bases; unmatched bases: 4. In DNA form, the CDR3 reads TGCAGTGCCTGGGACAGGGGAGATCAGCCCCAGCATTTT. Protein: CSAWDRGDQPQHF.

This clonotype occurred a few times. The V and J genes are TRBV10-3 and TRBJ2-7; TRBD2 matches at 14 bases. The CDR3 length is 18 residues. The germline CDR1 and CDR2 sequences are ENHRY and SYGVKD. V was clipped by 2 bases and J by 2 bases; unmatched bases: 8. The CDR3 is CAISELGTSGSSTYEQYF. CDR3 nucleotides: TGTGCCATCAGTGAGCTTGGGACTAGCGGGAGTAGCACCTACGAGCAGTACTTC.